This T cell receptor beta chain emerged from a study of tumor-infiltrating lymphocytes in localized non-small cell lung cancer. Measured with immunoSEQ multiplex PCR; TCRdb has only the in-frame clones, and not every one. This table holds 12,000 or so clones, around 84% found once. The CDR3 extends over 15 amino acids. Looked up from germline, CDR1 is SGHRS and CDR2 is YFSETQ. V lost 1 base to trimming and J lost 2 bases, with 12 bases between them. Material for sequencing was lung tumor tissue. The TCR originated in a human donor with non-small cell lung cancer. V is TRBV5-1 and J is TRBJ1-1, with D hard to call. The CDR3 nucleotides are TGCGCCAGCAGCTTGTTGAGTCCCCAAAACACTGAAGCTTTCTTT. The encoded protein is CASSLLSPQNTEAFF.